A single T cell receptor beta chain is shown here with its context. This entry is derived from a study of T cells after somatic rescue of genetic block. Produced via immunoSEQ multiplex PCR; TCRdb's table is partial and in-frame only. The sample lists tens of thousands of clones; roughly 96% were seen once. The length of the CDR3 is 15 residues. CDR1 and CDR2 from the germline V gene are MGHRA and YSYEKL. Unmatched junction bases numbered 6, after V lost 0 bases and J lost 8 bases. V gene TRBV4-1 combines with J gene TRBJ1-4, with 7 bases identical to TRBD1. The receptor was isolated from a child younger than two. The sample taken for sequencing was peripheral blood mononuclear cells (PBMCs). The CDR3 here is CASSQDDRVTEKLFF. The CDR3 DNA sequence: TGCGCCAGCAGCCAAGACGACAGGGTTACCGAAAAACTGTTTTTT.